This T cell receptor beta chain is from a study of blood T cell repertoires in COVID-19. About the study: Samples of COVID-19 (acute and convalescent) were obtained from the United States, Italy and Spain. The cDNA or gDNA used as material had been derived from T cells, B-cell-depleted T cells, or PBMCs.

Germline CDR1 and CDR2: MRHNA and SNTAGT. The CDR3 covers 15 residues. Trimming removed 0 bases from V and 8 bases from J, with 13 bases in between. Authors' analysis steps: Reference gene primer amplification in the assay estimated nucleated cell counts. The protocol was immunoSEQ multiplex PCR, while the TCRdb copy is restricted to in-frame clones and leaves out a portion. V and J calls and clone size are copied from that table; D and trimming were computed from the DNA. The repertoire holds 250,000 to 350,000 clones, roughly 89% seen once, with approximately 0.84% in the top ten. There are a few counts of this clone.

This receptor was taken from a man aged 25-40 years with acute or convalescent COVID-19. Source material: peripheral blood. The chain has TRBV6-4 and TRBJ1-4; D is unresolved. The CDR3 DNA follows: TGTGCCAGCAGTGACTCTGCGCTCCCGGGAGAAAAACTGTTTTTT. Amino acids: CASSDSALPGEKLFF.